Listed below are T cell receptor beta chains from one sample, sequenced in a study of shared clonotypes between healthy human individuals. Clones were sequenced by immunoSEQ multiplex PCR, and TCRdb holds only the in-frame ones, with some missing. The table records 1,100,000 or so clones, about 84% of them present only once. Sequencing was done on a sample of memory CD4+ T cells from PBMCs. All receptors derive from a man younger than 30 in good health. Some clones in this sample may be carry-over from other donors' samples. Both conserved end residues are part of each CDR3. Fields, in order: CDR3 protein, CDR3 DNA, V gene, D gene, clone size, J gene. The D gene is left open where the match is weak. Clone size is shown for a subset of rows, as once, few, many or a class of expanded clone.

cdr3_aa: CASTSGGTDTQYF; cdr3_nt: TGTGCCAGCACCTCCGGGGGCACAGATACGCAGTATTTT; v_call: TRBV28; d_call: .; clone_size: .; j_call: TRBJ2-3
cdr3_aa: CASSFQGAGTEAFF; cdr3_nt: TGCGCCAGCAGCTTCCAGGGGGCGGGCACTGAAGCTTTCTTT; v_call: TRBV5-1; d_call: TRBD1; clone_size: .; j_call: TRBJ1-1
cdr3_aa: CSVRQAPETQYF; cdr3_nt: TGCAGCGTTCGGCAGGCTCCGGAGACCCAGTACTTC; v_call: TRBV29-1; d_call: .; clone_size: .; j_call: TRBJ2-5
cdr3_aa: CAWGGGQGIRETQYF; cdr3_nt: TGTGCCTGGGGAGGAGGGCAGGGGATTCGGGAGACCCAGTACTTC; v_call: TRBV30; d_call: .; clone_size: .; j_call: TRBJ2-5
cdr3_aa: CASSHRGLTGELFF; cdr3_nt: TGTGCCAGCTCCCACAGGGGGCTTACCGGGGAGCTGTTTTTT; v_call: TRBV4-2; d_call: TRBD1; clone_size: .; j_call: TRBJ2-2
cdr3_aa: CASSLDRANYGYTF; cdr3_nt: TGTGCCAGCAGCTTAGACAGGGCTAACTATGGCTACACCTTC; v_call: TRBV7-8; d_call: .; clone_size: .; j_call: TRBJ1-2
cdr3_aa: CASSSGGFATQYF; cdr3_nt: TGTGCCAGCAGCAGCGGGGGATTCGCTACGCAGTATTTT; v_call: TRBV9; d_call: TRBD2; clone_size: .; j_call: TRBJ2-3
cdr3_aa: CASSWGGSRNEQYF; cdr3_nt: TGTGCCAGCAGTTGGGGGGGGAGCCGGAACGAGCAGTACTTC; v_call: TRBV6-6; d_call: TRBD2; clone_size: .; j_call: TRBJ2-7
cdr3_aa: CASSTTSGAERNTGELFF; cdr3_nt: TGTGCCAGCAGCACAACATCAGGGGCTGAGCGGAACACCGGGGAGCTGTTTTTT; v_call: TRBV11-3; d_call: .; clone_size: .; j_call: TRBJ2-2
cdr3_aa: CASGDSGRGTGELFF; cdr3_nt: TGTGCTAGTGGGGATAGCGGGAGAGGGACCGGGGAGCTGTTTTTT; v_call: TRBV12-5; d_call: TRBD2; clone_size: .; j_call: TRBJ2-2
cdr3_aa: CASSLGTGPEYGYTF; cdr3_nt: TGTGCCAGCAGCTTAGGGACAGGGCCGGAATATGGCTACACCTTC; v_call: TRBV7-2; d_call: TRBD1; clone_size: .; j_call: TRBJ1-2
cdr3_aa: CASSQEGRGGTEAFF; cdr3_nt: TGCGCCAGCAGCCAGGAGGGCAGGGGAGGCACTGAAGCTTTCTTT; v_call: TRBV4-1; d_call: .; clone_size: .; j_call: TRBJ1-1
cdr3_aa: CASSQGEIRNQPQHF; cdr3_nt: TGTGCCAGCAGCCAAGGAGAGATTCGCAATCAGCCCCAGCATTTT; v_call: TRBV16; d_call: .; clone_size: .; j_call: TRBJ1-5
cdr3_aa: CASSQWTSPGGTDTQYF; cdr3_nt: TGCGCCAGCAGCCAATGGACTTCCCCAGGGGGGACAGATACGCAGTATTTT; v_call: TRBV4-1; d_call: .; clone_size: .; j_call: TRBJ2-3
cdr3_aa: CASAGVQQETQYF; cdr3_nt: TGTGCCAGTGCCGGGGTACAGCAAGAGACCCAGTACTTC; v_call: TRBV19; d_call: .; clone_size: .; j_call: TRBJ2-5
cdr3_aa: CASRLGGQTNEKLFF; cdr3_nt: TGTGCCAGCAGGCTCGGGGGACAGACCAATGAAAAACTGTTTTTT; v_call: TRBV28; d_call: TRBD1; clone_size: few; j_call: TRBJ1-4
cdr3_aa: CASSGGTSGGSSYEQYF; cdr3_nt: TGTGCCAGCAGTGGAGGGACTAGCGGAGGGAGCTCCTACGAGCAGTACTTC; v_call: TRBV6-1; d_call: TRBD2; clone_size: .; j_call: TRBJ2-7
cdr3_aa: CASSLAIEQYF; cdr3_nt: TGTGCCAGCAGCCTAGCTATTGAGCAGTACTTC; v_call: TRBV7-9; d_call: .; clone_size: .; j_call: TRBJ2-7
cdr3_aa: CASSSPYEQYF; cdr3_nt: TGTGCCAGCAGCTCGCCCTACGAGCAGTACTTC; v_call: TRBV11-2; d_call: .; clone_size: .; j_call: TRBJ2-7